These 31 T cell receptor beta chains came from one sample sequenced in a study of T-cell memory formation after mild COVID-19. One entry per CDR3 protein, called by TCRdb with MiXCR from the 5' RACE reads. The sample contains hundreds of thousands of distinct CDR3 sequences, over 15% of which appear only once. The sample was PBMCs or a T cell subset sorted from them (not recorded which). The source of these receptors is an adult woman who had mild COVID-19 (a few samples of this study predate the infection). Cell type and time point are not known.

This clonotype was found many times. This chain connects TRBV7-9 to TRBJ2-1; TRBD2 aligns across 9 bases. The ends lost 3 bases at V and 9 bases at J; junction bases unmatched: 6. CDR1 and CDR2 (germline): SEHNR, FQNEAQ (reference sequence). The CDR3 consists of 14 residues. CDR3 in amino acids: CASSFSGSLPEQFF. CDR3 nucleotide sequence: TGTGCCAGCAGCTTTAGCGGGAGTCTCCCTGAGCAGTTCTTC.

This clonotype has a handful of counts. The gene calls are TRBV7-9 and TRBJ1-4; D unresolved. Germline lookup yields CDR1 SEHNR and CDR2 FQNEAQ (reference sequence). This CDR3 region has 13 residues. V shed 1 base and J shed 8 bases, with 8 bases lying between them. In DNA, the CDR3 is TGTGCCAGCAGCTTAGTTGGGCCCGAAAAACTGTTTTTT. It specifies CASSLVGPEKLFF.

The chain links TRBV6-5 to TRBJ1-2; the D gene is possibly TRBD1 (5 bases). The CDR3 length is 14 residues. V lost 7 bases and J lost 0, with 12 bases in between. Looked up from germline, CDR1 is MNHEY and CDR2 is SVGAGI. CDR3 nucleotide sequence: TGTGCCAGCACTCGGACATCAGCTAACTATGGCTACACCTTC. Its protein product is CASTRTSANYGYTF.

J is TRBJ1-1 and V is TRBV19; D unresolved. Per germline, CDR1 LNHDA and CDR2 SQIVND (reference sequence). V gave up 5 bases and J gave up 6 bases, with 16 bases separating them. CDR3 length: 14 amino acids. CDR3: CASSHRSGGSEAFF. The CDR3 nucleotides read TGTGCCAGTAGTCATCGCTCCGGCGGTTCTGAAGCTTTCTTT.

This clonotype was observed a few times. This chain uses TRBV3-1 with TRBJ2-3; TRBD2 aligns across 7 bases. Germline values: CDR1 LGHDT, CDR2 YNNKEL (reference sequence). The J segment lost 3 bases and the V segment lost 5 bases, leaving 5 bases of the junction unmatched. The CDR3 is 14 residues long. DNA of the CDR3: TGTGCCAGCAGCACGACTAGCTTGACAGATACGCAGTATTTT. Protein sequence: CASSTTSLTDTQYF.

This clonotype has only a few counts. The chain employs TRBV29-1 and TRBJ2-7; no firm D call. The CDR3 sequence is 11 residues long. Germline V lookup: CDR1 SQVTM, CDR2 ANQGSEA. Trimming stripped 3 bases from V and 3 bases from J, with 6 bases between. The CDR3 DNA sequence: TGCAGCGTTGAGGTCAGCTACGAGCAGTACTTC. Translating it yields CSVEVSYEQYF.

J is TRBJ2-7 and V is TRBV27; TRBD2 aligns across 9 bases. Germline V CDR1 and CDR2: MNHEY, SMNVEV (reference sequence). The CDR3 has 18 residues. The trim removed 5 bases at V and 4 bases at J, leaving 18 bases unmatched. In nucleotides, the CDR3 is TGTGCCAGCAGTCCACTAGTAGGTAGCGGGGGCAGGGGATACGAGCAGTACTTC. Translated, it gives CASSPLVGSGGRGYEQYF.

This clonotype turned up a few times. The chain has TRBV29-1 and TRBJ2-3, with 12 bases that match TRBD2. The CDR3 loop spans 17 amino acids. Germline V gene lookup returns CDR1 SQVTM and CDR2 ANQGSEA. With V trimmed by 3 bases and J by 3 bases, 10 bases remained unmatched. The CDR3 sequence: CSVDRTSGTLRTDTQYF. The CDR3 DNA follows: TGCAGCGTTGATCGGACTAGCGGGACTCTACGAACAGATACGCAGTATTTT.

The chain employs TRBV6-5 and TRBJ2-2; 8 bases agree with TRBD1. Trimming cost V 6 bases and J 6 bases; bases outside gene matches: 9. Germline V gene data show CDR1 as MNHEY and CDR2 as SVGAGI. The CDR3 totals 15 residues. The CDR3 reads CASRSALQGAGELFF. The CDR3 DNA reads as TGTGCCAGCAGATCAGCCCTACAGGGGGCCGGGGAGCTGTTTTTT.

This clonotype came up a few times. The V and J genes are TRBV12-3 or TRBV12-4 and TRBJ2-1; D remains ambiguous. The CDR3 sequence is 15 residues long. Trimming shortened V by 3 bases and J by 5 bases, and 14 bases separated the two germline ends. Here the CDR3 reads CASSFLLDHDNEQFF. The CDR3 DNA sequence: TGTGCCAGCAGTTTTCTTCTGGACCACGACAATGAGCAGTTCTTC.

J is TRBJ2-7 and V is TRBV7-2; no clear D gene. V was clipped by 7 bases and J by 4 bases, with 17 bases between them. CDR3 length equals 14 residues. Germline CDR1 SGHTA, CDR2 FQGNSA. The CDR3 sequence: CASTPFVGEYEQYF. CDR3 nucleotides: TGTGCCAGCACCCCGTTCGTTGGGGAATACGAGCAGTACTTC.

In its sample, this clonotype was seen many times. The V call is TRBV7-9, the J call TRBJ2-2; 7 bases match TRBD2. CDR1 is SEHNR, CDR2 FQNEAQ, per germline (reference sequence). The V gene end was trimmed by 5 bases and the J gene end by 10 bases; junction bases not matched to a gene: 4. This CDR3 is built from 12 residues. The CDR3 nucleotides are TGTGCCAGCAGCCGGGGGGTCGAGGAGCTGTTTTTT. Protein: CASSRGVEELFF.

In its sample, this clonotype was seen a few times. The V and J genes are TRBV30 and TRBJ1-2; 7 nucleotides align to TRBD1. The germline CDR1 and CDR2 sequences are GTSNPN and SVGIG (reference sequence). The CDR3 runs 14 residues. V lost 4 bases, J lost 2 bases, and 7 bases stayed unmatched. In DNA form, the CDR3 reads TGTGCCTGGACAACGTCGACAGGGAACTATGGCTACACCTTC. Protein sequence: CAWTTSTGNYGYTF.

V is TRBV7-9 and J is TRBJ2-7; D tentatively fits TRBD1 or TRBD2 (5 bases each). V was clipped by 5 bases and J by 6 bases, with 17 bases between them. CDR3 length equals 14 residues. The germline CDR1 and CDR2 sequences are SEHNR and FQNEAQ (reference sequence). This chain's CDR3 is CASSVSGGSLEQYF. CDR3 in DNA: TGTGCCAGCAGCGTCAGTGGGGGATCGCTCGAGCAGTACTTC. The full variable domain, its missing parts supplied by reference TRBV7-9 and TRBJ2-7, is DTGVSQNPRHKITKRGQNVTFRCDPISEHNRLYWYRQTLGQGPEFLTYFQNEAQLEKSRLLSDRFSAERPKGSFSTLEIQRTEQGDSAMYLCASSVSGGSLEQYFGPGTRLTVT.

CDR3 bases: TGTGCCAGCAGCTTGGCGGTTGACAAAGAGACCCAGTACTTC. As protein: CASSLAVDKETQYF. The V and J genes are TRBV5-4 and TRBJ2-5; D unclear. The V end was cut by 0 bases, the J end by 3 bases, with 9 bases between. Germline V gives CDR1 SGHNT, CDR2 YYREEE (reference sequence). The CDR3 runs to 14 residues. The full variable domain, rest sourced from reference TRBV5-4 and TRBJ2-5, is ETGVTQSPTHLIKTRGQQVTLRCSSQSGHNTVSWYQQALGQGPQFIFQYYREEENGRGNFPPRFSGLQFPNYSSELNVNALELDDSALYLCASSLAVDKETQYFGPGTRLLVL.

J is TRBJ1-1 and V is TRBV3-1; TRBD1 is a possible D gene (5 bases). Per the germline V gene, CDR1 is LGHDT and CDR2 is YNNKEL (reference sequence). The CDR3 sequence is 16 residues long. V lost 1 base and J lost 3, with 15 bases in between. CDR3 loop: CASSQAPGHLHTEAFF. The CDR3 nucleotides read TGTGCCAGCAGCCAAGCCCCAGGACATCTACACACTGAAGCTTTCTTT.

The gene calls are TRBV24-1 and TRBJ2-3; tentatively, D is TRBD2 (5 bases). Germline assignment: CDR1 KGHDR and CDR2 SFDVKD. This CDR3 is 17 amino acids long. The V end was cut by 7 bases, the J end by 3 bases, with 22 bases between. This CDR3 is CATSNAASLKGTDTQYF. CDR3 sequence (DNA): TGTGCCACCAGCAACGCGGCTAGCCTTAAGGGTACAGATACGCAGTATTTT.

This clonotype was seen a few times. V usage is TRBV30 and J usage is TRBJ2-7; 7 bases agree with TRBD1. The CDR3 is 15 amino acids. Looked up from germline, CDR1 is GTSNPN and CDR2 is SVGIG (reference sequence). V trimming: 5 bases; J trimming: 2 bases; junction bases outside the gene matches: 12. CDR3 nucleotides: TGTGCCTGGGACGGCTGGGGACAGCGACCCTACGAGCAGTACTTC. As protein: CAWDGWGQRPYEQYF.

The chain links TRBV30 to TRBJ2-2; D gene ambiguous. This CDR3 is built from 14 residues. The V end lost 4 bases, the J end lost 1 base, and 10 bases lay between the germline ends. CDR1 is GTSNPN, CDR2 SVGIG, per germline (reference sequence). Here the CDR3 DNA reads TGTGCCTGGACCGAACTGGAGAACACCGGGGAGCTGTTTTTT. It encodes CAWTELENTGELFF.

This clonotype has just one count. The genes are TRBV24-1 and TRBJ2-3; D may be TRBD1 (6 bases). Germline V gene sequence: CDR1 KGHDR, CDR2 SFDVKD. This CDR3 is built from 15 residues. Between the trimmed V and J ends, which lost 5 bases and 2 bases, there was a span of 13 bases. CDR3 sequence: CATSGPGVLTDTQYF. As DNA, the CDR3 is TGTGCCACCAGTGGTCCAGGGGTTCTCACAGATACGCAGTATTTT.

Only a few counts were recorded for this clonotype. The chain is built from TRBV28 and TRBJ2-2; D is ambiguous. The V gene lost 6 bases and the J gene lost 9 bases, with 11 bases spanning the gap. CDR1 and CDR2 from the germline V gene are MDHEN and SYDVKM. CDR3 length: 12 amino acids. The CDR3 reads CASSSRVRELFF. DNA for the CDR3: TGTGCCAGCAGCTCAAGGGTCAGGGAGCTGTTTTTT.

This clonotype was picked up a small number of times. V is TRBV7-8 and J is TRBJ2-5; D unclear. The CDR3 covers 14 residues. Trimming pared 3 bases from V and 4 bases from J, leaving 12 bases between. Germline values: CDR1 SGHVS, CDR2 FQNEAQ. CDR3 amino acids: CASSFGRLGETQYF. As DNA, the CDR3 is TGTGCCAGCAGCTTTGGCCGGCTAGGAGAGACCCAGTACTTC.

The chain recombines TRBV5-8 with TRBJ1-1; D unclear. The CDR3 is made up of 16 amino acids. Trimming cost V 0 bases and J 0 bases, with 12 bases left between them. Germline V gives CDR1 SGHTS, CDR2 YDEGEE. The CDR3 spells CASSLGRTLVNTEAFF. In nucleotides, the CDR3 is TGTGCCAGCAGCTTGGGGAGAACCTTGGTGAACACTGAAGCTTTCTTT.

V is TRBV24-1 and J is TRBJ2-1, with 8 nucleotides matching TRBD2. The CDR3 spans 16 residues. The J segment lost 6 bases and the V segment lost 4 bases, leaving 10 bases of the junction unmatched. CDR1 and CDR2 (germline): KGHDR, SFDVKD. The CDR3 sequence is CATSETPGLGANEQFF. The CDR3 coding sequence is TGTGCCACCAGTGAAACCCCGGGACTAGGGGCCAATGAGCAGTTCTTC.

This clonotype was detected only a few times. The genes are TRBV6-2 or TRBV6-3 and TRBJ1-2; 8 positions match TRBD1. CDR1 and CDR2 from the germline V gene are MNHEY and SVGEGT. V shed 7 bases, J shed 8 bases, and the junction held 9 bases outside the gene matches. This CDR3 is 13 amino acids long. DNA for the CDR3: TGTGCCAGCACCAATCGACAGGGGAACGGCTACACCTTC. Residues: CASTNRQGNGYTF.

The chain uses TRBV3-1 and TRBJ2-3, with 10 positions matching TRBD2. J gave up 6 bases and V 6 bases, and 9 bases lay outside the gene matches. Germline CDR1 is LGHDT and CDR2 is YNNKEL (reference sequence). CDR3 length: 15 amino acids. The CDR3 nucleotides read TGTGCCAGCAGAGCGTCTAGCGGGAGATCGGATACGCAGTATTTT. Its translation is CASRASSGRSDTQYF.

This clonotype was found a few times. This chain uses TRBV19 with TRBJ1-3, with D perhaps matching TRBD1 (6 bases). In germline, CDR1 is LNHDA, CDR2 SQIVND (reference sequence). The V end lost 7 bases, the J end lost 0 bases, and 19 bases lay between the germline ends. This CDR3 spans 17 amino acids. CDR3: CASTKWGPLGSGNTIYF. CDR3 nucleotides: TGTGCCAGTACCAAGTGGGGGCCGTTGGGCTCTGGAAACACCATATATTTT.

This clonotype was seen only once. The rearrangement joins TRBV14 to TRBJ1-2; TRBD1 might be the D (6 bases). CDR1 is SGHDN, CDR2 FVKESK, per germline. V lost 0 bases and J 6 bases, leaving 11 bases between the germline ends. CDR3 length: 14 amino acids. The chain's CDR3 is CASSQDFRGDGYTF. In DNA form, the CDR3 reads TGTGCCAGCAGCCAAGATTTCAGGGGAGATGGCTACACCTTC.

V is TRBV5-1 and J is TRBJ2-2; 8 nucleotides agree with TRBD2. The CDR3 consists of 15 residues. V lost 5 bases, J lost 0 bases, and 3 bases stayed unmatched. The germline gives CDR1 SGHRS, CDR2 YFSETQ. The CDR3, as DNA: TGCGCCAGCAGTTCGGGGGGGCCGAACACCGGGGAGCTGTTTTTT. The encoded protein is CASSSGGPNTGELFF.

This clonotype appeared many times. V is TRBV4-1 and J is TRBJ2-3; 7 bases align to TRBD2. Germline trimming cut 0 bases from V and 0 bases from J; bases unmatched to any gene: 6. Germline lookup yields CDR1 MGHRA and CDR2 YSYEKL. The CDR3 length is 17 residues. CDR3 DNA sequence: TGCGCCAGCAGCCAAGATCGGACGGGGGGTAGCACAGATACGCAGTATTTT. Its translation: CASSQDRTGGSTDTQYF.

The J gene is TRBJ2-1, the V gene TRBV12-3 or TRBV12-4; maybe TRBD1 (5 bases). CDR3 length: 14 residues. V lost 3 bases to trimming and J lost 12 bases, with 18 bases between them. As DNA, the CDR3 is TGTGCCAGCAGTTTTAGGACCAGGGAAGGGGTGCAGTTCTTC. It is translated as CASSFRTREGVQFF.